This entry is about one T cell receptor beta chain. The record originates from a study of blood T cells in healthy people across ages. A second PCR of 7 to 11 cycles used a sample-barcoded 5' primer and a J-beta primer mix. TCRdb analysed the 5' RACE reads with MiXCR anew, one entry per CDR3 protein. The table has around 800,000 distinct CDR3 sequences, roughly 44% seen once. The CDR3 runs 16 residues. Trimming at V came to 3 bases and at J to 4 bases, leaving 4 bases not matched to a gene. Germline assignment: CDR1 LGHDT and CDR2 YNNKEL (reference sequence). The sample was blood. The source of this sequence is a man between 60 and 70 years old in good health. The rearrangement uses TRBV3-1 and TRBJ2-2; 11 positions match TRBD2. This CDR3 reads CASSQRTSGSTGELFF. The CDR3 DNA reads as TGTGCCAGCAGCCAGAGGACTAGCGGGTCCACCGGGGAGCTGTTTTTT.